These T cell receptor beta chains were read from a single sample in a study of T cell responses to AZD1222 COVID-19 vaccine. Assay: immunoSEQ multiplex PCR; the TCRdb copy retains only in-frame clones and omits some. The sample lists some 130,000 clones, 80% to 90% occurring once. The source material was peripheral blood, sampled on day 0 of AZD1222 vaccination. Receptors originate from an adult in good health. Both conserved end residues are part of each CDR3. A D gene is named only where the DNA matches it firmly. Size is stated for part of the rows, as once, few or many counts, or as a class when the clone is expanded.

>TRBV3-1/TRBV3-2|NA|10|TRBJ1-1|NA
TGTGCCAGCAGCCAAGAGTTGGGTTTCTTT
CASSQELGFF
>TRBV7-8|NA|16|TRBJ2-7|TRBD2
TGTGCCAGCAGCTTAAGTCTAGCGGGAGGGCGGTACGAGCAGTACTTC
CASSLSLAGGRYEQYF
>TRBV18|few|15|TRBJ2-1|TRBD2
TGTGCCAGCTCACTCTCCGGGACTACCTACAATGAGCAGTTCTTC
CASSLSGTTYNEQFF
>TRBV18|NA|14|TRBJ2-7|NA
TGTGCCAGCTCACCCGAGACTAGGCGGTACGAGCAGTACTTC
CASSPETRRYEQYF
>TRBV18|once|16|TRBJ2-4|TRBD1
TGTGCCAGCTCACCACTGCATGGGACAGAAAAAAACATTCAGTACTTC
CASSPLHGTEKNIQYF
>TRBV6-4|NA|17|TRBJ2-1|TRBD2
TGTGCCAGCAGTGCCGACAGCGGGAGAGGGACCTACAATGAGCAGTTCTTC
CASSADSGRGTYNEQFF
>TRBV6-5|once|14|TRBJ1-6|NA
TGTGCCAGCAGCCGAATGGGGGGGGATTCACCCCTCCACTTT
CASSRMGGDSPLHF
>TRBV6-5|NA|14|TRBJ2-3|NA
TGTGCCAGCAGTTACGGGGGCGCGTGGGATACGCAGTATTTT
CASSYGGAWDTQYF
>TRBV19|NA|15|TRBJ1-5|TRBD1
TGTGCCAGTAACTCCGGGACAGTTAGCAATCAGCCCCAGCATTTT
CASNSGTVSNQPQHF
>TRBV9|NA|16|TRBJ2-2|TRBD2
TGTGCCAGCAGCGTAGTTAGCGGGGCGAACACCGGGGAGCTGTTTTTT
CASSVVSGANTGELFF
>TRBV11-3|NA|14|TRBJ2-3|NA
TGTGCCAGCAGCGCTGGAGGGGACACAGATACGCAGTATTTT
CASSAGGDTDTQYF